The clone carrying this T cell receptor beta chain was seen repeatedly, ten times or more. The antigen is undetermined. This specimen comes from a study of T cells in Graves' hyperthyroidism and ophthalmopathy. Germline V gene lookup returns CDR1 KGHSH and CDR2 LQKENI. Deletions cut 2 bases from V and 2 bases from J, with 12 bases between. The CDR3 has 15 residues. Study conclusions and caveats: Model predictions of ophthalmopathy came a median 6.5 months before onset.

TCR beta CDR3 regions were amplified from RNA transcripts. Using the HTBI primer set, a first-round RT-PCR was run on the TCR CDR3. TCRdb recomputed calls from the multiplex PCR reads with MiXCR, one row per CDR3 protein. The data contain under 300,000 distinct CDR3 sequences, roughly 15% of them seen just once; the ten biggest clones take up 30%. J is TRBJ2-5 and V is TRBV18; D remains unclear. This TCR came from a woman between 50 and 59 years old with Graves' hyperthyroidism that later progressed to Graves' ophthalmopathy. What was sequenced was blood. CDR3 bases: TGTGCCAGCTCACCATGGTCAGACCCTCAAGAGACCCAGTACTTC. It codes for CASSPWSDPQETQYF.